The entry that follows covers one T cell receptor beta chain sequence. The sample comes from a study of control samples from healthy donors and cancer patients. The CDR3 is 13 residues long. The germline V gene encodes CDR1 GTSNPN and CDR2 SVGIG (reference sequence). V lost 2 bases and J lost 0, with 8 bases in between. The protocol was immunoSEQ multiplex PCR, while the TCRdb copy is restricted to in-frame clones and leaves out a portion. The data show around 250,000 clones, roughly four fifths seen once. This clonotype was sampled from a woman between 55 and 75 years old with lung cancer. V usage is TRBV30 and J usage is TRBJ2-7, with D uncertain. Sequencing used PBMCs. CDR3 region: CAWSRVDSYEQYF. Written as DNA, the CDR3 is TGTGCCTGGAGTAGGGTGGACTCCTACGAGCAGTACTTC.